One sample yielded the 26 T cell receptor beta chains listed below, sequenced in a study of early stage breast cancer tumors. The table came from immunoSEQ multiplex PCR; TCRdb's copy has only in-frame clones and leaves some out. This table has 25,000 to 35,000 clones, 75% to 90% appearing once. Sequenced sample: blood. Source of these receptors: a person in their 60s with breast cancer.

V gene TRBV6-5 combines with J gene TRBJ2-5; 7 bases map to TRBD1. The V gene end was trimmed by 5 bases and the J gene end by 13 bases; junction bases not matched to a gene: 10. Germline V CDR1 and CDR2: MNHEY, SVGAGI. The CDR3 length is 12 residues. The CDR3 is CASSLRDSRTYF. The CDR3 nucleotides are TGTGCCAGCAGTCTAAGGGACAGCCGGACGTACTTC.

This clone was observed once. Compared with germline, one end of the junction differs, possibly owing to a read error. The chain employs TRBV5-6 and TRBJ1-2; D may be TRBD1 (5 bases). The germline CDR1 and CDR2 sequences are SGHDT and YYEEEE. The CDR3 covers 13 residues. CDR3 sequence reads: CASTPIRRQSIIF. The CDR3 nucleotides are TGTGCCAGCACGCCGATTCGGCGACAGTCAATCATCTTC.

The chain recombines TRBV29-1 with TRBJ2-5; D is uncertain. This CDR3 contains 13 residues. Trimming left V 0 bases short and J 5 bases short, with 10 bases between. CDR1 SQVTM and CDR2 ANQGSEA come from the germline V gene. The CDR3 spells CSVEEGYGETQYF. The CDR3 DNA follows: TGCAGCGTTGAAGAAGGCTACGGGGAGACCCAGTACTTC.

This chain uses TRBV5-1 with TRBJ2-3; TRBD2 aligns across 16 bases. Germline loops: CDR1 SGHRS, CDR2 YFSETQ. V lost 4 bases, J lost 3 bases, and 14 bases stayed unmatched. The CDR3 covers 20 residues. In DNA, the CDR3 is TGCGCCAGCAGCCGGGGACTAGCGGGAGGGCCGATCATTGGGACAGATACGCAGTATTTT. Its protein is CASSRGLAGGPIIGTDTQYF.

The gene calls are TRBV7-2 and TRBJ2-6, with D tentatively TRBD2 (6 bases). Germline V gene data show CDR1 as SGHTA and CDR2 as FQGNSA. The CDR3 extends over 16 amino acids. The ends were cut back, 1 base at V and 2 bases at J, with 9 bases in the middle. CDR3 coding DNA: TGTGCCAGCAGCTTAGGGGGGGTCGCTGGGGCCAACGTCCTGACTTTC. Its protein is CASSLGGVAGANVLTF.

The chain carries TRBV7-2 and TRBJ2-5, with 8 bases aligning to TRBD2. The CDR3 sequence is 15 residues long. The germline gives CDR1 SGHTA, CDR2 FQGNSA. V shed 4 bases, J shed 5 bases, and the junction held 9 bases outside the gene matches. CDR3 DNA sequence: TGTGCCAGCAGCTCCACAGCGGGAGCTGCGGAGACCCAGTACTTC. This sequence encodes CASSSTAGAAETQYF.

This clone was counted a single time. The CDR3 DNA sequence: TGTGCCAGCACCCTACTGACTAGCGGGAGGGCCCACGAGCAGTACTTC. Amino acid sequence: CASTLLTSGRAHEQYF. The rearrangement uses TRBV5-4 and TRBJ2-7, with TRBD2 matching 14 bases. This CDR3 region has 16 residues. Looked up from germline, CDR1 is SGHNT and CDR2 is YYREEE (reference sequence). Trimming took 6 bases from V and 5 from J; bases not matched to a gene: 10.

This chain connects TRBV11-2 to TRBJ2-7; the match to TRBD1 covers 9 bases. This CDR3 contains 15 residues. Germline CDR1 reads SGHAT; CDR2 reads FQNNGV. Unmatched junction bases numbered 6, after V lost 4 bases and J lost 2 bases. The chain's CDR3 is CASSSRDREPYEQYF. In DNA form, the CDR3 reads TGTGCCAGCAGCTCCCGGGACAGGGAGCCCTACGAGCAGTACTTC.

This clone was seen only a few times. The gene calls are TRBV13 and TRBJ1-1; D not resolved. V shed 5 bases and J shed 4 bases, with 11 bases lying between them. The germline V gene encodes CDR1 PRHDT and CDR2 FYEKMQ (reference sequence). CDR3 length: 13 residues. The CDR3 DNA is TGTGCCAGCAGCCCCCGTCTCGGCACTGAAGCTTTCTTT. Its protein is CASSPRLGTEAFF.

This clone turned up a few times. This sequence joins TRBV11-3 and TRBJ1-3; D ambiguous. V lost 3 bases, J lost 7 bases, and 4 bases lay in between. Germline V CDR1 and CDR2: SGHNT, YENEEA. The CDR3 is 11 residues long. DNA of the CDR3: TGTGCCAGCAGCTTCAGGAACACCATATATTTT. Encoded protein: CASSFRNTIYF. The variable domain in full, completed from reference TRBV11-3 and TRBJ1-3, reads EAGVVQSPRYKIIEKKQPVAFWCNPISGHNTLYWYLQNLGQGPELLIRYENEEAVDDSQLPKDRFSAERLKGVDSTLKIQPAELGDSAVYLCASSFRNTIYFGEGSWLTVV.

V and J are TRBV7-2 and TRBJ2-3; 14 bases agree with TRBD2. The trim removed 5 bases at V and 3 bases at J, leaving 7 bases unmatched. The CDR3 covers 17 residues. In germline, CDR1 is SGHTA, CDR2 FQGNSA. The CDR3 protein is CASSPWGLAGATDTQYF. CDR3 DNA: TGTGCCAGCAGCCCTTGGGGACTAGCGGGAGCGACAGATACGCAGTATTTT.

In its sample, this clone was seen once. This chain uses TRBV7-3 with TRBJ2-7, with TRBD1 matching 7 bases. Germline V gene data show CDR1 as SGHTA and CDR2 as FQGTGA. The CDR3 contains 14 residues. The V segment lost 2 bases and the J segment 2 bases; nucleotides outside the gene matches: 3. The CDR3, as DNA: TGTGCCAGCAGCTTAGGGCAGGGGGCCTACGAGCAGTACTTC. This gives the protein CASSLGQGAYEQYF.

This clone was seen only a few times. This sequence joins TRBV27 and TRBJ2-7; 7 nucleotides match TRBD1. This CDR3 contains 14 residues. With 3 bases clipped from V and 0 bases from J, the junction kept 2 bases outside the gene matches. The germline CDR1 and CDR2 sequences are MNHEY and SMNVEV (reference sequence). The CDR3 coding sequence is TGTGCCAGCAGTTTCAGGGGGTACTCCTACGAGCAGTACTTC. Its translation is CASSFRGYSYEQYF.

V usage is TRBV6-5 and J usage is TRBJ1-2; 7 nucleotides agree with TRBD1. The CDR3 extends over 14 amino acids. Germline V gene lookup returns CDR1 MNHEY and CDR2 SVGAGI. The ends lost 5 bases at V and 1 base at J; junction bases unmatched: 4. The CDR3 DNA reads TGTGCCAGCAGTGCCAACAGGGGTAACTATGGCTACACCTTC. The encoded protein is CASSANRGNYGYTF.

V usage is TRBV7-2 and J usage is TRBJ2-7; D is unresolved. Germline lookup yields CDR1 SGHTA and CDR2 FQGNSA. This CDR3 has 12 amino acids. V was cut by 5 bases and J by 7 bases, with 12 bases left in between. CDR3 protein: CASSHTPSEQYF. CDR3 bases: TGTGCCAGCAGCCACACACCATCGGAGCAGTACTTC. Combining the CDR3 with reference TRBV7-2 and TRBJ2-7 gives the whole variable domain GAGVSQSPSNKVTEKGKDVELRCDPISGHTALYWYRQSLGQGLEFLIYFQGNSAPDKSGLPSDRFSAERTGGSVSTLTIQRTQQEDSAVYLCASSHTPSEQYFGPGTRLTVT.

This chain uses TRBV7-6 with TRBJ1-1, with unresolved D. Deletions cut 0 bases from V and 8 bases from J, with 10 bases between. CDR1 and CDR2 (germline): SGHVS, FNYEAQ. The CDR3 spans 13 residues. The CDR3 here is CASSLAEGIEAFF. In DNA form, the CDR3 reads TGTGCCAGCAGCTTAGCGGAGGGTATAGAAGCTTTCTTT.

This chain links TRBV7-3 with TRBJ2-7; TRBD1 matches at 9 bases. V lost 5 bases to trimming and J lost 5 bases; unmatched junction nucleotides: 4. Germline CDR1 SGHTA, CDR2 FQGTGA. The CDR3 contains 13 residues. The CDR3 loop reads CASSRQGGHEQYF. Written as DNA, the CDR3 is TGTGCCAGCAGCCGACAGGGGGGCCACGAGCAGTACTTC.

This sequence joins TRBV4-3 and TRBJ2-1; 11 bases are shared with TRBD2. The CDR3 consists of 17 residues. The trim removed 1 base at V and 8 bases at J, leaving 10 bases unmatched. The germline V gene has CDR1 LGHNA and CDR2 YSLEER. DNA for the CDR3: TGCGCCAGCAGCCAAGGGGCTCTAGCGGGAGGAGGCTATGAGCAGTTCTTC. Encoded protein: CASSQGALAGGGYEQFF.

The rearrangement uses TRBV30 and TRBJ1-2; D gene ambiguous. V was cut by 0 bases and J by 2 bases, with 13 bases left in between. The germline V gene has CDR1 GTSNPN and CDR2 SVGIG (reference sequence). The CDR3 has 15 residues. CDR3 in DNA: TGTGCCTGGAGTGTAACGAGGAGATTGAACTATGGCTACACCTTC. It specifies CAWSVTRRLNYGYTF.

V and J are TRBV9 and TRBJ1-1; 7 bases line up with TRBD1. V gave up 4 bases and J gave up 1 base; unmatched junction bases: 4. Germline CDR1 SGDLS, CDR2 YYNGEE. The CDR3 is made up of 14 amino acids. The CDR3 spells CASSPRQGNTEAFF. CDR3 DNA sequence: TGTGCCAGCAGCCCGCGACAGGGGAACACTGAAGCTTTCTTT.

V and J are TRBV19 and TRBJ1-2; TRBD1 is a possible D gene (6 bases). CDR3 length equals 15 residues. The V end lost 5 bases, the J end lost 7 bases, and 20 bases lay between the germline ends. CDR1 is LNHDA, CDR2 SQIVND, per germline (reference sequence). CDR3 amino acids: CASSSGPGGVFGYTF. As DNA, the CDR3 is TGTGCCAGTAGTTCGGGGCCGGGGGGCGTTTTTGGCTACACCTTC. Supplemented by reference TRBV19 and TRBJ1-2, the full variable domain reads DGGITQSPKYLFRKEGQNVTLSCEQNLNHDAMYWYRQDPGQGLRLIYYSQIVNDFQKGDIAEGYSVSREKKESFPLTVTSAQKNPTAFYLCASSSGPGGVFGYTFGSGTRLTVV.

This clone was recorded a few times. The DNA of the CDR3 is TGTGCCAGCATGGGCGGGAGGCTCACCGGGGAGCTGTTTTTT. Translated, it gives CASMGGRLTGELFF. The chain joins TRBV27 to TRBJ2-2, with 8 positions matching TRBD2. This CDR3 is built from 14 residues. The germline gives CDR1 MNHEY, CDR2 SMNVEV (reference sequence). V trimming: 7 bases; J trimming: 4 bases; junction bases outside the gene matches: 5.

This clone was picked up a small number of times. In nucleotides, the CDR3 is TGTGCCAGCAGCCAGGGGGCCGGGGAGCAGTACTTC. Protein sequence: CASSQGAGEQYF. V and J are TRBV13 and TRBJ2-7; 8 bases align to TRBD1. Germline V CDR1 and CDR2: PRHDT, FYEKMQ (reference sequence). This CDR3 has 12 amino acids. J gave up 7 bases and V 5 bases, and 4 bases lay outside the gene matches. Complete variable domain (other parts from reference TRBV13 and TRBJ2-7): AAGVIQSPRHLIKEKRETATLKCYPIPRHDTVYWYQQGPGQDPQFLISFYEKMQSDKGSIPDRFSAQQFSDYHSELNMSSLELGDSALYFCASSQGAGEQYFGPGTRLTVT.

V is TRBV18 and J is TRBJ2-1; 12 nucleotides match TRBD2. The CDR3 has 15 residues. With 2 bases clipped from V and 7 bases from J, the junction kept 3 bases outside the gene matches. Germline V gives CDR1 KGHSH, CDR2 LQKENI. CDR3 DNA sequence: TGTGCCAGCTCACCAGAGACTAGCGGGAGAAATGAGCAGTTCTTC. Amino acid sequence: CASSPETSGRNEQFF.

This chain connects TRBV20-1 to TRBJ2-5, with 7 bases identical to TRBD1. V shed 5 bases, J shed 3 bases, and the junction held 0 bases outside the gene matches. The germline gives CDR1 DFQATT, CDR2 SNEGSKA (reference sequence). The CDR3 covers 11 residues. The CDR3 is CSADREETQYF. CDR3 in DNA: TGCAGTGCTGACAGGGAAGAGACCCAGTACTTC.

V and J are TRBV5-1 and TRBJ2-2, with TRBD1 matching over 9 bases. J lost 4 bases, V lost 2 bases, and 6 bases had no gene match. Germline V gene sequence: CDR1 SGHRS, CDR2 YFSETQ. The CDR3 extends over 16 amino acids. CDR3: CASSLGQGRGTGELFF. The DNA for the CDR3 is TGCGCCAGCAGCTTAGGACAGGGGCGGGGCACCGGGGAGCTGTTTTTT.